The 15 T cell receptor beta chains below were found in one sample sequenced in a study of cytomegalovirus exposure and HLA in healthy donors. Primers: 60 Vbeta forward and 13 Jbeta reverse. Some clones are missing from TCRdb's copy, which holds only in-frame ones; the method was immunoSEQ multiplex PCR. Of around 100,000 clones in the sample, around 61% were seen once. Sequencing used PBMCs. The receptors stem from a woman aged 30 to 39 in good health and CMV-seronegative.

This chain uses TRBV5-1 with TRBJ2-7, with 9 bases fitting TRBD1. Looked up from germline, CDR1 is SGHRS and CDR2 is YFSETQ. V lost 0 bases to trimming and J lost 1 base; unmatched junction nucleotides: 2. The CDR3 is 15 residues long. The CDR3 sequence: CASSLEGTGSYEQYF. The DNA of the CDR3 is TGCGCCAGCAGCTTGGAGGGGACAGGGTCCTACGAGCAGTACTTC.

This rearrangement joins TRBV18 to TRBJ1-4; possible D gene TRBD1, 5 bases. Germline values: CDR1 KGHSH, CDR2 LQKENI. This CDR3 contains 15 residues. The ends were cut back, 4 bases at V and 6 bases at J, with 15 bases in the middle. CDR3 in amino acids: CASSRGAAFDEKLFF. In DNA, the CDR3 is TGTGCCAGCTCACGCGGGGCGGCTTTCGATGAAAAACTGTTTTTT.

The chain couples TRBV29-1 to TRBJ2-5; 8 bases match TRBD1. CDR3 size: 13 residues. V dropped 4 bases and J dropped 5; count of bases not matched to a gene: 6. Germline CDR1 reads SQVTM; CDR2 reads ANQGSEA. The CDR3 DNA reads as TGCAGCGTTGCCGGGACAGGCGACGAGACCCAGTACTTC. Its protein is CSVAGTGDETQYF.

The V and J genes are TRBV7-3 and TRBJ1-1, with TRBD1 identical over 7 bases. Germline CDR1 is SGHTA and CDR2 is FQGTGA. The length of the CDR3 is 13 residues. Losses at the gene ends were 5 bases for V and 4 bases for J; bases not matched to a gene: 4. CDR3 bases: TGTGCCAGCAGCAATCGACAGGGCACTGAAGCTTTCTTT. It specifies CASSNRQGTEAFF.

This clone has only a few counts. CDR3 sequence (DNA): TGTGCCAGCAGCAAAGGACAGGGGGCGAGCTCCTATAATTCACCCCTCCACTTT. This codes for CASSKGQGASSYNSPLHF. V gene TRBV21-1 combines with J gene TRBJ1-6; the table's D call TRBD1 went unverified against the DNA. TRBV21-1 is annotated as a pseudogene. The CDR3 is made up of 18 amino acids.

The J gene is TRBJ2-1, the V gene TRBV27; the match to TRBD2 covers 7 bases. Germline V lookup: CDR1 MNHEY, CDR2 SMNVEV (reference sequence). The CDR3 is 19 residues long. J gave up 0 bases and V 3 bases, and 14 bases lay outside the gene matches. CDR3 in DNA: TGTGCCAGCAGTTTTGGGGCTAGCGGACACTCTATCTCCTACAATGAGCAGTTCTTC. This encodes CASSFGASGHSISYNEQFF.

This clone was observed once. The gene calls are TRBV30 and TRBJ1-1; TRBD1 agrees at 8 bases. Germline loops: CDR1 GTSNPN, CDR2 SVGIG (reference sequence). The CDR3 length is 17 residues. J lost 3 bases, V lost 1 base, and 13 bases had no gene match. CDR3 region: CAWSATGVSIMDTEAFF. DNA for the CDR3: TGTGCCTGGAGTGCGACAGGGGTGTCAATCATGGACACTGAAGCTTTCTTT. Using reference TRBV30 and TRBJ1-1 for the parts outside the CDR3, the full variable domain is SQTIHQWPATLVQPVGSPLSLECTVEGTSNPNLYWYRQAAGRGLQLLFYSVGIGQISSEVPQNLSASRPQDRQFILSSKKLLLSDSGFYLCAWSATGVSIMDTEAFFGQGTRLTVV.

V usage is TRBV4-1 and J usage is TRBJ2-7; 8 bases line up with TRBD2. The CDR3 length is 14 residues. J gave up 3 bases and V 5 bases, and 6 bases lay outside the gene matches. Germline loops: CDR1 MGHRA, CDR2 YSYEKL. CDR3 sequence reads: CASSYSGLGYEQYF. The CDR3 region has the DNA TGCGCCAGCAGCTACTCGGGACTAGGCTACGAGCAGTACTTC.

This clone has just a few counts. J is TRBJ1-3 and V is TRBV5-1, with a weak D call TRBD1 (6 bases). This CDR3 has 14 amino acids. V lost 4 bases and J 8 bases, leaving 16 bases between the germline ends. Germline CDR1 and CDR2: SGHRS and YFSETQ. CDR3 amino acids: CASSPQGIEDTIYF. DNA for the CDR3: TGCGCCAGCAGCCCTCAGGGGATTGAAGACACCATATATTTT.

The chain links TRBV7-9 to TRBJ1-5; 8 bases align to TRBD1. CDR1 is SEHNR and CDR2 is FQNEAQ in the germline V gene (reference sequence). The CDR3 sequence is 16 residues long. Trimming at V came to 5 bases and at J to 6 bases, leaving 12 bases not matched to a gene. In DNA form, the CDR3 reads TGTGCCAGCAGCGCACAATCAGGGGGCTTAAGTCAGCCCCAGCATTTT. Translating gives CASSAQSGGLSQPQHF.

The rearrangement joins TRBV5-6 to TRBJ2-1; 7 bases are shared with TRBD2. Trimming cost V 0 bases and J 2 bases; bases outside gene matches: 2. The CDR3 loop spans 15 amino acids. The germline V gene has CDR1 SGHDT and CDR2 YYEEEE. The CDR3 is CASSLGGRAYNEQFF. In DNA, the CDR3 is TGTGCCAGCAGCTTGGGGGGGAGGGCCTACAATGAGCAGTTCTTC.

This clone came up a few times. The chain recombines TRBV29-1 with TRBJ2-1, with D perhaps matching TRBD2 (6 bases). CDR3 length: 16 amino acids. Germline CDR1 SQVTM, CDR2 ANQGSEA. Trimming removed 3 bases from V and 12 bases from J, with 27 bases in between. CDR3 in amino acids: CSVDFEAAIVRDWQFF. CDR3 bases: TGCAGCGTTGATTTTGAAGCGGCTATCGTGAGGGACTGGCAGTTCTTC.

The J gene is TRBJ2-1, the V gene TRBV9; the D gene is possibly TRBD2 (6 bases). This CDR3 region has 15 residues. V gave up 7 bases and J gave up 6 bases, with 20 bases separating them. The germline V gene has CDR1 SGDLS and CDR2 YYNGEE. The CDR3 bases are TGTGCCAGCGGCGAAAAAGCGGGCGTATCCAATGAGCAGTTCTTC. This gives the protein CASGEKAGVSNEQFF.

V is TRBV9 and J is TRBJ2-7, with D unresolved. V lost 4 bases to trimming and J lost 2 bases, with 13 bases between them. Germline V gene lookup returns CDR1 SGDLS and CDR2 YYNGEE. This CDR3 is built from 14 residues. The CDR3 DNA follows: TGTGCCAGCAGCCTCCGAGACATCCCCTACGAGCAGTACTTC. It translates to CASSLRDIPYEQYF.

The gene calls are TRBV5-4 and TRBJ2-2; D might be TRBD1 (6 bases). V was trimmed by 1 base and J by 1 base, leaving 11 bases between them. CDR3 size: 16 residues. Per the germline V gene, CDR1 is SGHNT and CDR2 is YYREEE (reference sequence). The CDR3 sequence: CASSLRTGLNTGELFF. Written as DNA, the CDR3 is TGTGCCAGCAGCTTGAGAACAGGGCTGAACACCGGGGAGCTGTTTTTT.